One and the same sample provided the 16 T cell receptor beta chains below, sequenced in a study of blood T cell repertoires in COVID-19 (dated by TCRdb to 2018 to 2020). Libraries were made using the immunoSEQ multiplex PCR assay. TCRdb stores this immuneACCESS table with in-frame sequences only. Part of the clones is absent; in the studies checked, under half of the shortfall reflects unresolved V genes, and no reason is known for the rest. This sample comprises more than 200,000 clones, 80% to 85% of them detected only once. The ten largest clones capture about 4.5% of the sample. Sample: peripheral blood. The receptor set was obtained from a middle-aged man with active or convalescent COVID-19.

J is TRBJ2-2 and V is TRBV5-1; 7 bases match TRBD2. CDR3 size: 16 residues. The V gene end was trimmed by 1 base and the J gene end by 2 bases; junction bases not matched to a gene: 5. Germline loops: CDR1 SGHRS, CDR2 YFSETQ. CDR3 loop: CASSLWGGGNTGELFF. DNA of the CDR3: TGCGCCAGCAGCTTGTGGGGCGGGGGAAACACCGGGGAGCTGTTTTTT.

V usage is TRBV30 and J usage is TRBJ2-1; D is undetermined. CDR1 and CDR2 from the germline V gene are GTSNPN and SVGIG (reference sequence). V dropped 0 bases and J dropped 6 bases, with 6 bases sitting between them. The CDR3 spans 12 residues. Here the CDR3 reads CAWSVERNEQFF. Here the CDR3 DNA reads TGTGCCTGGAGTGTGGAGCGCAATGAGCAGTTCTTC.

V gene TRBV5-4 combines with J gene TRBJ1-2; weak D call: TRBD1 (5 bases). The V end was cut by 2 bases, the J end by 4 bases, with 15 bases between. This CDR3 spans 15 amino acids. Germline V gene sequence: CDR1 SGHNT, CDR2 YYREEE (reference sequence). As DNA, the CDR3 is TGTGCCAGCAGCTTAAGGAGCGGGGGGAGCTATGGCTACACCTTC. Protein: CASSLRSGGSYGYTF.

The chain combines TRBV12-5 with TRBJ1-5, with D possibly being TRBD1 (6 bases). From germline, CDR1 is LGHNT and CDR2 FRNRAP. The CDR3 covers 14 residues. Trimming removed 6 bases from V and 6 bases from J, with 15 bases in between. CDR3 loop: CASGPDRVGQPQHF. The CDR3 DNA reads as TGTGCTAGTGGCCCGGACAGAGTCGGTCAGCCCCAGCATTTT.

The rearrangement uses TRBV4-1 and TRBJ1-4; D is undetermined. Trimming shortened V by 1 base and J by 4 bases, and 10 bases separated the two germline ends. The germline gives CDR1 MGHRA, CDR2 YSYEKL. The CDR3 consists of 15 residues. The CDR3 region is CASSQGPSSNEKLFF. The CDR3 DNA reads as TGCGCCAGCAGCCAAGGGCCATCAAGTAATGAAAAACTGTTTTTT.

The chain is built from TRBV9 and TRBJ1-2; D unresolved. Germline V gene data show CDR1 as SGDLS and CDR2 as YYNGEE. Trimming left V 3 bases short and J 8 bases short, with 8 bases between. The CDR3 is 11 amino acids. The CDR3 region is CASSGPGGYTF. The CDR3 nucleotides read TGTGCCAGCAGCGGCCCCGGGGGCTACACCTTC.

The chain joins TRBV7-2 to TRBJ1-6; the match to TRBD1 covers 10 bases. The ends lost 3 bases at V and 0 bases at J; junction bases unmatched: 5. The CDR3 contains 18 residues. Germline V gene data show CDR1 as SGHTA and CDR2 as FQGNSA. As DNA, the CDR3 is TGTGCCAGCAGCTTCCGGGACAGGGGAAGCTCCTATAATTCACCCCTCCACTTT. It codes for CASSFRDRGSSYNSPLHF.

The chain has TRBV30 and TRBJ1-1; 7 nucleotides agree with TRBD1. This CDR3 contains 15 residues. In germline, CDR1 is GTSNPN, CDR2 SVGIG (reference sequence). V lost 3 bases and J lost 2; bases outside the gene matches: 9. CDR3: CAWRYPGTVNTEAFF. The CDR3 coding sequence is TGTGCCTGGAGGTATCCGGGGACAGTTAACACTGAAGCTTTCTTT.

This rearrangement joins TRBV7-3 to TRBJ2-1; D is perhaps TRBD1 (6 bases). Germline lookup yields CDR1 SGHTA and CDR2 FQGTGA. V was trimmed by 5 bases and J by 8 bases, leaving 22 bases between them. This CDR3 is built from 16 residues. The CDR3 bases are TGTGCCAGCAGCCACAAACAGGGTGGGATGAGTGATGAGCAGTTCTTC. This gives the protein CASSHKQGGMSDEQFF.

The CDR3 protein is CASSSGQSGNEQFF. Here the CDR3 DNA reads TGTGCCAGCAGCTCCGGACAGTCCGGTAATGAGCAGTTCTTC. The rearrangement joins TRBV11-3 to TRBJ2-1, with a weak D call TRBD1 (6 bases). The germline V and J ends were trimmed by 4 bases and 7 bases, with 14 bases remaining between them. Germline loops: CDR1 SGHNT, CDR2 YENEEA. This CDR3 has 14 residues.

This chain connects TRBV7-3 to TRBJ1-2; D possibly corresponds to TRBD1 (5 bases). CDR3 length equals 15 residues. Germline CDR1 and CDR2: SGHTA and FQGTGA. The V and J ends lost 8 bases and 0 bases respectively, with 16 bases between them. The CDR3 DNA reads as TGTGCCAGCCCCAGGGAACAGCAGTCTAACTATGGCTACACCTTC. Its protein product is CASPREQQSNYGYTF.

The chain is built from TRBV3-1 (or the pseudogene TRBV3-2) and TRBJ2-2; 9 bases line up with TRBD2. Trimming at V came to 0 bases and at J to 3 bases, leaving 8 bases not matched to a gene. The germline V gene encodes CDR1 LGHDT and CDR2 YNNKEL (reference sequence). This CDR3 region has 18 residues. CDR3 residues: CASSQEKRGAWYTGELFF. The CDR3 region has the DNA TGTGCCAGCAGCCAAGAGAAGCGGGGGGCCTGGTACACCGGGGAGCTGTTTTTT.

The chain carries TRBV7-2 and TRBJ1-4; D is possibly TRBD1 (6 bases). This CDR3 is 15 amino acids long. Trimming removed 4 bases from V and 8 bases from J, with 17 bases in between. Germline V gene lookup returns CDR1 SGHTA and CDR2 FQGNSA. The CDR3 spells CASSSSGATSEKLFF. CDR3 in DNA: TGTGCCAGCAGCTCCTCAGGGGCGACAAGCGAAAAACTGTTTTTT.

This clone was seen just once. This chain links TRBV5-4 with TRBJ2-4; TRBD1 is a possible D gene (6 bases). Germline lookup yields CDR1 SGHNT and CDR2 YYREEE (reference sequence). The CDR3 is made up of 16 amino acids. The germline V and J ends were trimmed by 3 bases and 1 base, with 14 bases remaining between them. CDR3 region: CASSSPGAEAKNIQYF. For the CDR3, the DNA is TGTGCCAGCAGCTCTCCAGGGGCGGAGGCCAAAAACATTCAGTACTTC. The full variable domain, with the rest looked up from reference TRBV5-4 and TRBJ2-4, is ETGVTQSPTHLIKTRGQQVTLRCSSQSGHNTVSWYQQALGQGPQFIFQYYREEENGRGNFPPRFSGLQFPNYSSELNVNALELDDSALYLCASSSPGAEAKNIQYFGAGTRLSVL.

The chain is built from TRBV18 and TRBJ2-5, with 9 bases matching TRBD1. The CDR3 is 16 amino acids. J lost 3 bases, V lost 0 bases, and 5 bases had no gene match. Germline lookup yields CDR1 KGHSH and CDR2 LQKENI. CDR3 loop: CASSPPGTGREETQYF. DNA of the CDR3: TGTGCCAGCTCACCACCGGGGACAGGGAGGGAAGAGACCCAGTACTTC.

The chain links TRBV4-3 to TRBJ2-1; 11 nucleotides line up with TRBD1. The V gene end was trimmed by 3 bases and the J gene end by 8 bases; junction bases not matched to a gene: 6. The CDR3 extends over 15 amino acids. CDR1 and CDR2 from the germline V gene are LGHNA and YSLEER. The CDR3 DNA is TGCGCCAGCAGCCAGTGGACAGGGGGCATGGATGAGCAGTTCTTC. It codes for CASSQWTGGMDEQFF.